This T cell receptor beta chain was documented in a study of metastatic and nonmetastatic thyroid tumors. The study, taken as a whole, reports: A significant increase in TCR beta diversity was reportedly seen in malignant thyroid tumors relative to benign nodules, in blood and tumor.

Germline V lookup: CDR1 MNHEY, CDR2 SMNVEV (reference sequence). The CDR3 consists of 17 residues. Unmatched junction bases numbered 10, after V lost 6 bases and J lost 3 bases. In the original analysis: Clinicopathological groups differed in CDR3, with these differences serving to build a distant-metastasis classifier for papillary thyroid cancer. From the PCR reads, TCRdb re-called clones with MiXCR. TCRdb's processing, not the authors' own work, is the source of the V and J calls. The table lists thousands of clones, roughly 28% of them singletons. Before thyroid surgery, none of the patients had received any treatment. By sample share, this clone is large. No antigen is known for it.

This sequence joins TRBV27 and TRBJ2-2; 10 nucleotides align to TRBD1. Sequencing used adjacent normal tissue. The TCR originated in a male donor with papillary thyroid cancer or a benign thyroid nodule (not recorded which). Some clones in this sample may be carry-over from other donors' samples. CDR3 amino acids: CASRLGRQGADTGELFF. The CDR3 DNA reads TGTGCCAGCAGGTTAGGGAGACAGGGGGCAGACACCGGGGAGCTGTTTTTT.